This TCR beta chain was identified during a study of cytomegalovirus exposure and HLA in healthy donors (dated by TCRdb to the late 2010s). Study-wide context: An earlier analysis of some 500 of the donors reported about 290 Gb of sequence data and around 110 million unique TCR beta sequences from 150 million to 200 million T cells. Roughly 300 gigabases of sequencing data and roughly 81 million unique TCR sequences made up an early release that covered 500 to 700 HLA-typed donors. Of the roughly 400 genotyped donors, roughly 80% were placed in the genetic ancestry cluster associated with self-reported Caucasian donors. The aim of the study was to test whether cataloging public T cell receptors could identify signatures of past pathogen exposure. The T cell repertoires of several hundred subjects were profiled by immunosequencing and related to cytomegalovirus serostatus. Along with the roughly 610-subject first cohort, a separate validation cohort of 120 different subjects was used. To predict cytomegalovirus infection status, the study brought together high-throughput TCR immunosequencing, statistical association of individual TCRs with disease status, and machine learning. A later analysis re-examined previously published TCR beta repertoires from more than 550 donors and added high-resolution HLA genotyping to investigate patterns of TCR occurrence. The later analysis used no new phenotypic data to find candidate immune exposures, relying instead on TCR beta sequences and their occurrence across donors. To decide whether each TCR beta V gene segment behaved as functional or pseudogenic, an earlier analysis of some 580 of the donors relied on high-throughput TCR beta sequencing. Donor age, sex, ethnicity and CMV serostatus were compiled together with the repertoire data. In a later genetic analysis, genome-wide SNP genotypes for about three fifths of the roughly 670 donors were used, and that subset was treated as a discovery cohort. All discovery cohort repertoires had been generated using a single sequencing platform. Class I and class II HLA loci were covered by the typing at four-digit resolution. The number of donors typed differed by locus, with roughly 620-630 for A, B, C, DRB1 and DQB1, more than 500 for DQA1, 600 to 610 for DPA1, and some 440 for DPB1. Roughly five DR-DQ haplotypes were treated as single units for association and clustering because of strong linkage in the cohort. On average, about 200,000 unique TCR beta nucleotide sequences were sequenced per donor among 300 to 500 genotyped donors of the cohort, with roughly 20% of those sequences being non-productive.

The library was obtained by the immunoSEQ multiplex PCR assay. For the multiplex PCR, a mixture combining 60 forward primers for TCR Vbeta segments and 13 reverse primers for TCR Jbeta segments was used. The CDR3 region of rearranged TCR beta genes was amplified from genomic DNA with a multiplex PCR assay. Amplified TCR beta libraries were sequenced as 87-base-pair reads on the Illumina HiSeq System. In the paper's pipeline: Across the 666 repertoires, a later analysis counted roughly 77 million unique TCR beta chains, 9 million to 14 million of which were shared by at least two donors. Raw reads were error-corrected and collapsed into unique sequences with a nearest-neighbor algorithm that merged closely related sequences to remove PCR and sequencing errors. CDR3 sequences were aligned to IMGT reference sequences to assign V, D and J gene segments. For a sequence to be retained, a match of at least six nucleotides to both a V gene segment and a J gene segment was required. Rearrangements were called productive when the CDR3 lacked stop codons and stayed in frame with V and J; all others were non-productive. CDR3 was defined by IMGT convention, running from the second conserved V-encoded cysteine to the conserved J-encoded phenylalanine. Sequences without an unambiguous match to a single V gene segment were excluded from the earlier analysis of approximately 600 of the donors. An earlier analysis of around 600 of the donors classified V segments as functional when productive rearrangements were above 56.7% and as segregating when the standard deviation between donors was above 5%. To diagnose cytomegalovirus status from the catalog of TCR beta chain sequences, a statistical classification framework was built. In a later analysis, TCR nucleotide sequences were compared against IMGT/GENE-DB human TR gene sequences so that V and J genes could be assigned. In a later analysis, CDR3 sequences and most-parsimonious VDJ recombination scenarios were assigned using the TCRdist pipeline. In a later analysis, each TCR beta chain was defined by its CDR3 amino acid sequence together with its V-gene family, and reads without a unique V-gene family were excluded. In a later analysis, approximately 590 highly shared, low-generation-probability nucleotide sequences were removed to address suspected cross-contamination and a sequencing artifact. In a later analysis, a clonal expansion index was calculated for each public chain from normalized within-repertoire ranks of inferred template counts. In a later analysis, generation probabilities were computed using a VDJ recombination model fitted to out-of-frame rearrangements, and the results were checked against IGoR. Hypergeometric tests were used in a later analysis to score TCR-TCR, TCR-HLA and TCR-CMV co-occurrence, with a repertoire-size bias correction applied to the TCR pairs. False discovery rates were estimated in a later analysis by permuting HLA or CMV assignments 20 times. A later analysis grouped co-occurring TCRs with DBSCAN, adding TCRdist sequence similarity when clustering within HLA-allele-positive subsets. Co-occurrence clustering excluded repertoires with fewer than 30,000 or more than 120,000 public chains, plus five with anomalous nucleotide sharing. Drawn from immuneACCESS, this table holds only the in-frame rearrangements with V and J called that TCRdb kept. Clones are partly lost; checked studies trace under half to an unresolved V gene and leave the rest unexplained. V and J calls and clone size are copied from that table; D and trimming were computed from the DNA. Recorded for this sample are 120,000 or so clones; 15% of them occurred a single time. Clones ranked in the top ten supply over 1.5% of the sample.

The cohort comprised several hundred healthy bone marrow donors. At the time of sampling, every cohort member was nominally healthy, though immune exposures that went unrecorded were likely present. The donor tested CMV seronegative, placing the donor among the 350 or so seronegative members of the cohort. A peripheral blood sample was collected from each donor, and TCR beta sequencing was performed on peripheral blood mononuclear cells. Genomic DNA was extracted from the blood cell samples with the Qiagen DNeasy Blood Extraction Kit. Remarks on this clone: Its specific antigen is unknown. No much larger clone exists at a distance of one base, and base qualities are not known.

Overall study outcomes, separate from this receptor: In a later analysis, the rate of TCR association differed among HLA loci, with DRB1 alleles having the most associated TCRs and HLA-C alleles having the fewest. A later analysis found that HLA-associated TCR beta chains were more clonally expanded and had lower generation probabilities than equally common non-associated chains. The authors suggested that the approach could potentially be extended to other disease states and immunological phenotypes. Immune exposure information for the cohort was limited to CMV serostatus. A group of highly shared sequence variants was considered likely to be a technical artifact of the sequencing pipeline. The earlier analysis of about 600 of the donors excluded about 16 rarely observed V segments, including chromosome 9 orphons, because counts were too low. A further reported finding was that TCR beta sequences accurately predicted the HLA-A and HLA-B alleles for most subjects in the first cohort. This cohort had only TCR beta chains sequenced, and the lack of alpha or paired-chain data limited which features could be detected. Most TCR sequences were observed very rarely across donors, whereas some public TCRs were present in many individuals. HLA typing was unavailable for some donors at each locus, so association tests used only the typed subset. V-gene and J-gene trimming of TCR beta chains was associated with a missense DCLRE1C variant in a later genetic analysis, and the association was replicated in an independent cohort. Correlated functional status among segregating V segments might be attributable to linkage disequilibrium, but an unknown experimental factor could not be ruled out. Presence/absence analyses assumed roughly uniform sequencing depth across donors, an assumption that may not hold. Several of the top co-occurrence clusters appeared to be linked to parvovirus B19, influenza, CMV and Epstein-Barr virus, according to a later analysis. A later genetic analysis reported fewer N-insertions in productive TCRs among donors in an Asian-associated ancestry cluster than the roughly 620-donor mean. Specific HLA alleles were associated with about 17,000 TCR beta sequences at a false discovery rate of 0.05 in a later analysis. Most CMV-associated TCR beta chains appeared to be HLA-restricted in a later analysis, and the HLA associations seemed to be driven largely by CMV exposure. The study listed 150 to 200 TCR beta chains as associated with cytomegalovirus. The classifier was reported to diagnose cytomegalovirus status with high specificity and sensitivity in both the original cohort and the validation cohort. Strong co-occurrence of HLA alleles, especially DR and DQ, made assigning TCR associations to individual alleles difficult. An earlier analysis of approximately 500 of the donors showed that most TCR beta V segments appeared in productive rearrangements either about 87% or about 30% of the time, which broadly matched IMGT annotations. A few of the identified cytomegalovirus-associated TCR beta chains were confirmed in vitro to be specific for cytomegalovirus antigens.

The TCR was taken from a woman under 30 in good health and CMV-seronegative. Material for sequencing was PBMCs.

The sequence in DNA is TGTGCCAGCAGTCACCGGGACTACCGATACGAGCAGTACTTC. It specifies CASSHRDYRYEQYF. Here the chain combines TRBV6-5 and TRBJ2-7, with 7 central nucleotides matching TRBD2. The CDR3, cysteine through phenylalanine, is 14 amino acids long. CDR3 DNA is the only sequence kept; it has 42 bases, read in frame from the first base. The junction shows trimming of 5 bases on V and 4 bases on J, and the gene matches do not reach 8 bases of it. CDR1 MNHEY and CDR2 SVGAGI are derived from the germline V gene.